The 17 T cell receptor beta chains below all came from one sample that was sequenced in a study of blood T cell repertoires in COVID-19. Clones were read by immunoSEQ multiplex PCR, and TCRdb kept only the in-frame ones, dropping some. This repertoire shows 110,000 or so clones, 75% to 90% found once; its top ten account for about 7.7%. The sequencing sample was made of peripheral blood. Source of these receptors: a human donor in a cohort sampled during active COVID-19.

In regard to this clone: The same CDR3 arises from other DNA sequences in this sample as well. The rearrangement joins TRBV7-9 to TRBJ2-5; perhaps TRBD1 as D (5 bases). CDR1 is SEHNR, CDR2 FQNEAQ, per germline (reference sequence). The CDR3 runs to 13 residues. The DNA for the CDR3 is TGTGCTGGATTCGCAGGGTCAGGAGAGACCCAGTACTTC. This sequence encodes CAGFAGSGETQYF.

CDR3 region: CASVPSAGASYEQYF. The DNA of the CDR3 is TGTGCCAGCGTCCCCTCGGCGGGAGCCTCCTACGAGCAGTACTTC. The chain carries TRBV6-6 and TRBJ2-7, with 7 bases aligning to TRBD2. The J segment lost 0 bases and the V segment lost 8 bases, leaving 10 bases of the junction unmatched. The CDR3 consists of 15 residues. CDR1 is MNHNY and CDR2 is SVGAGI in the germline V gene (reference sequence).

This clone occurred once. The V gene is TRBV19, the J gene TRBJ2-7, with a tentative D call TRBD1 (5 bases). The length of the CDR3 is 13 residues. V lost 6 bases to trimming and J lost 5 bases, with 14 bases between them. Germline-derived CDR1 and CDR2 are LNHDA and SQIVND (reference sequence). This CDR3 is CASRDTFFDEQYF. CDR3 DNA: TGTGCCAGTAGGGACACTTTCTTCGACGAGCAGTACTTC.

The CDR3 sequence: CASSLAGGAGTDTQYF. The CDR3 nucleotides are TGCGCCAGCAGCTTGGCGGGGGGGGCCGGGACAGATACGCAGTATTTT. The rearrangement joins TRBV5-1 to TRBJ2-3, with TRBD2 matching 8 bases. Germline-derived CDR1 and CDR2 are SGHRS and YFSETQ. Unmatched junction bases numbered 6, after V lost 0 bases and J lost 3 bases. CDR3 size: 16 residues.

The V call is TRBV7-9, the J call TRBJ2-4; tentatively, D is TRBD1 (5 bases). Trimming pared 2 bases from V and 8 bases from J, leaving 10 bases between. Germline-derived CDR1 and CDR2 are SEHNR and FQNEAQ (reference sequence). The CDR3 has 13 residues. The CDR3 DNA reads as TGTGCCAGCAGCTTAAGGGGTGCAGACATTCAGTACTTC. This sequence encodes CASSLRGADIQYF.

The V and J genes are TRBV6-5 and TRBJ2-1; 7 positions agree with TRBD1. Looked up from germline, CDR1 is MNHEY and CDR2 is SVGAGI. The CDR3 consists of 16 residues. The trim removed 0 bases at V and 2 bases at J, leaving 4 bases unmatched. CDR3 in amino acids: CASSYSLRGPYNEQFF. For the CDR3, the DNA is TGTGCCAGCAGTTACTCTTTAAGGGGGCCCTACAATGAGCAGTTCTTC.

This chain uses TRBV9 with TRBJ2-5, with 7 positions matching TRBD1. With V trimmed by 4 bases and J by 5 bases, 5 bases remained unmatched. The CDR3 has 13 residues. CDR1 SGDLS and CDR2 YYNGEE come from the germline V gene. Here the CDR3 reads CASSPDRVETQYF. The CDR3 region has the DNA TGTGCCAGCAGCCCCGACAGGGTTGAGACCCAGTACTTC. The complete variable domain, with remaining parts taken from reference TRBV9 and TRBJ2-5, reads DSGVTQTPKHLITATGQRVTLRCSPRSGDLSVYWYQQSLDQGLQFLIQYYNGEERAKGNILERFSAQQFPDLHSELNLSSLELGDSALYFCASSPDRVETQYFGPGTRLLVL.

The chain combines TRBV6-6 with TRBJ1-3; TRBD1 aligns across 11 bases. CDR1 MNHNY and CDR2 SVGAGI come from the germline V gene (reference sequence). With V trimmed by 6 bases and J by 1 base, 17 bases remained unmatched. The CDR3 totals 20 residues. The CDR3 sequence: CASSGPPRRTGGPSGNTIYF. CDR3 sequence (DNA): TGTGCCAGCAGCGGACCTCCTCGCCGGACAGGGGGCCCTTCTGGAAACACCATATATTTT.

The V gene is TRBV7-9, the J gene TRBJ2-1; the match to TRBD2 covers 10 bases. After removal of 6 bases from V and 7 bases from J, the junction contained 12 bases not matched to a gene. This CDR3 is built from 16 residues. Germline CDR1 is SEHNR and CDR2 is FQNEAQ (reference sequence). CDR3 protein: CASRDKGAGGPNEQFF. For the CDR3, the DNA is TGTGCCAGCAGGGATAAGGGAGCGGGAGGGCCTAATGAGCAGTTCTTC.

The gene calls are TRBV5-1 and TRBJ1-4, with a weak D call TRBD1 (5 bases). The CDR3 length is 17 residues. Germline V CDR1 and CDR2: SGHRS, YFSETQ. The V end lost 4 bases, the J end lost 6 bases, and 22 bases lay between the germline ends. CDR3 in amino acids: CASSPPRGETGYEKLFF. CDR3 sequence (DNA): TGCGCCAGCAGCCCGCCTCGGGGGGAAACGGGCTATGAAAAACTGTTTTTT.

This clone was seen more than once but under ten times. This chain's CDR3 is CASIGGQGLNTEAFF. Here the CDR3 DNA reads TGTGCCAGTATAGGTGGACAGGGGCTGAACACTGAAGCTTTCTTT. The chain carries TRBV19 and TRBJ1-1, with 9 bases that match TRBD1. The junction had 6 bases not matched to a gene; V was cut back by 7 bases and J by 0 bases. CDR3 length: 15 amino acids. CDR1 is LNHDA, CDR2 SQIVND, per germline (reference sequence).

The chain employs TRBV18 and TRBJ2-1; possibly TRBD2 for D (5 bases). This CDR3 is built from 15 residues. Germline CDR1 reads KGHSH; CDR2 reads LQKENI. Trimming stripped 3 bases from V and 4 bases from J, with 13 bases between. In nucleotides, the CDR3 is TGTGCCAGCTCACCCCTAGGAGGAGAATACAATGAGCAGTTCTTC. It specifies CASSPLGGEYNEQFF.

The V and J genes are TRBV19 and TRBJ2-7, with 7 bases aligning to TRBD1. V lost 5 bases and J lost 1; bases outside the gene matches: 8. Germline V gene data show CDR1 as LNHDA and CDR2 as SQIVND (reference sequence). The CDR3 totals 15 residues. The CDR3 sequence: CASSPRPGQSYEQYF. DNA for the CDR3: TGTGCCAGTAGTCCTCGCCCGGGACAGTCCTACGAGCAGTACTTC.

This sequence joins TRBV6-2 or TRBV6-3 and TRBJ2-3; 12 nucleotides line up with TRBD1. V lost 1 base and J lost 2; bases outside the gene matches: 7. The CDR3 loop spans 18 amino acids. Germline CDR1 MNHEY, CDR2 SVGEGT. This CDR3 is CASSYYWDRGRDTDTQYF. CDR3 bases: TGTGCCAGCAGTTACTACTGGGACAGGGGGCGCGACACAGATACGCAGTATTTT.

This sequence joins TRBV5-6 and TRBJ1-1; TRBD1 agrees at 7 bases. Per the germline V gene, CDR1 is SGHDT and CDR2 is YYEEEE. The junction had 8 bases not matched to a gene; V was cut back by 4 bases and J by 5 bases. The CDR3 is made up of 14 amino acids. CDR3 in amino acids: CASSPRGSWTEAFF. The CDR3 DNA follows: TGTGCCAGCAGCCCCAGGGGGAGTTGGACTGAAGCTTTCTTT.

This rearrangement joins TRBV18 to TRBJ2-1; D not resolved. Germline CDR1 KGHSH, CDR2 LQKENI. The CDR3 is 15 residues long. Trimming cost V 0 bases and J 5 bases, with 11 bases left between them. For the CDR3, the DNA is TGTGCCAGCTCACCACCAATCAGGTCTAACAATGAGCAGTTCTTC. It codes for CASSPPIRSNNEQFF.

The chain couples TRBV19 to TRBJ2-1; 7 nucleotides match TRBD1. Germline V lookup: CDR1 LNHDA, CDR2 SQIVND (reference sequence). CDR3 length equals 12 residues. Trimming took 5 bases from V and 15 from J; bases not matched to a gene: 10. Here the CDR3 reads CASSPRQGGPFF. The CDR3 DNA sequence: TGTGCCAGTAGTCCTAGACAGGGTGGTCCGTTCTTC.